A single sample gave rise to the 29 T cell receptor beta chains below, sequenced in a study of fetal regulatory T cell absence and autoimmunity. Generated by immunoSEQ multiplex PCR, the TCRdb table keeps only in-frame clones and is missing some. This table has 46,000 or so clones, about four fifths appearing once. The sequenced material came from cord blood. Receptors originate from a newborn boy with IPEX syndrome.

This chain connects TRBV6-6 to TRBJ1-6; no clear D. The germline CDR1 and CDR2 sequences are MNHNY and SVGAGI (reference sequence). V shed 0 bases and J shed 7 bases, with 4 bases lying between them. This CDR3 spans 13 amino acids. This chain's CDR3 is CASSYSGNSPLHF. CDR3 in DNA: TGTGCCAGCAGTTACTCGGGCAATTCACCCCTCCACTTT.

The chain has TRBV19 and TRBJ1-1; no reliable D call. The ends were cut back, 6 bases at V and 2 bases at J, with 13 bases in the middle. CDR1 and CDR2 (germline): LNHDA, SQIVND (reference sequence). The CDR3 sequence is 14 residues long. The CDR3 reads CASRPMSLNTEAFF. Here the CDR3 DNA reads TGTGCCAGTAGGCCCATGAGCTTAAACACTGAAGCTTTCTTT.

Here the CDR3 reads CASSGEINNEQFF. The CDR3 DNA is TGTGCCAGTAGCGGGGAGATTAACAATGAGCAGTTCTTC. The chain carries TRBV19 and TRBJ2-1, with D possibly matching TRBD2 (5 bases). The CDR3 sequence is 13 residues long. CDR1 is LNHDA, CDR2 SQIVND, per germline (reference sequence). With 6 bases removed from V and 5 bases from J, the gap between germline ends came to 11 bases.

The chain combines TRBV5-6 with TRBJ1-6, with 9 bases that match TRBD1. The germline gives CDR1 SGHDT, CDR2 YYEEEE. Germline trimming cut 4 bases from V and 7 bases from J; bases unmatched to any gene: 12. The CDR3 length is 17 residues. CDR3 amino acids: CASSLYRGLRWNSPLHF. The CDR3 DNA follows: TGTGCCAGCAGCCTCTACAGGGGGCTAAGGTGGAATTCACCCCTCCACTTT.

This clone was detected a few times. The chain employs TRBV2 and TRBJ1-2, with D uncertain. V was trimmed by 2 bases and J by 0 bases, leaving 13 bases between them. This CDR3 region has 16 residues. Germline V gene lookup returns CDR1 SNHLY and CDR2 FYNNEI. DNA of the CDR3: TGTGCCAGCAGTGAATTGGAGACTATCGCTAACTATGGCTACACCTTC. Amino acids: CASSELETIANYGYTF.

This chain uses TRBV6-5 with TRBJ1-2; D might be TRBD1 (5 bases). V was trimmed by 6 bases and J by 14 bases, leaving 19 bases between them. Germline V gives CDR1 MNHEY, CDR2 SVGAGI. The CDR3 is 12 residues long. CDR3 sequence reads: CASRPQNQGWTF. CDR3 DNA: TGTGCCAGCAGGCCTCAAAATCAGGGTTGGACCTTC.

CDR3 DNA: TGTGCCAGCAGCAAAGGGCCGGACAGGTATAGCAATCAGCCCCAGCATTTT. This codes for CASSKGPDRYSNQPQHF. The chain joins TRBV21-1 to TRBJ1-5; TRBD1 is the table's D call and was not checked against the DNA. TRBV21-1 is assigned pseudogene status. CDR3 length: 17 amino acids.

V and J are TRBV11-3 and TRBJ2-4; no clear D gene. CDR1 and CDR2 from the germline V gene are SGHNT and YENEEA. V was trimmed by 1 base and J by 1 base, leaving 5 bases between them. The CDR3 length is 14 residues. The CDR3 DNA reads TGTGCCAGCAGCTTAGCCAGGGCCAAAAACATTCAGTACTTC. It encodes CASSLARAKNIQYF.

The CDR3 loop is CASSQEGTRAFLSSYNEQFF. CDR3 DNA: TGTGCCAGCAGCCAAGAGGGAACCAGGGCTTTCCTGAGCTCCTACAATGAGCAGTTCTTC. The chain recombines TRBV4-2 with TRBJ2-1; weak D call: TRBD1 (5 bases). Trimming pared 0 bases from V and 0 bases from J, leaving 21 bases between. The germline gives CDR1 LGHNA, CDR2 YNFKEQ. The CDR3 length is 20 residues.

The V gene is TRBV5-5, the J gene TRBJ2-3; 8 nucleotides align to TRBD1. Per germline, CDR1 SGHKS and CDR2 YYEKEE (reference sequence). The CDR3 has 15 residues. V lost 4 bases, J lost 1 base, and 5 bases stayed unmatched. The CDR3 here is CASSRPGQGTDTQYF. CDR3 DNA: TGTGCCAGCAGCCGGCCGGGACAGGGCACAGATACGCAGTATTTT.

The rearrangement joins TRBV13 to TRBJ1-1, with 8 bases identical to TRBD1. The CDR3 has 14 residues. Per the germline V gene, CDR1 is PRHDT and CDR2 is FYEKMQ (reference sequence). Trimming took 4 bases from V and 0 from J; bases not matched to a gene: 1. In DNA, the CDR3 is TGTGCCAGCAGCTCACAGGGGGTGAACACTGAAGCTTTCTTT. It codes for CASSSQGVNTEAFF.

The chain links TRBV4-3 to TRBJ1-2; 9 bases align to TRBD1. The CDR3 consists of 15 residues. CDR1 and CDR2 from the germline V gene are LGHNA and YSLEER. J lost 6 bases, V lost 0 bases, and 5 bases had no gene match. CDR3 amino acids: CASSQDLGTGNGYTF. The CDR3 DNA follows: TGCGCCAGCAGCCAAGATCTCGGGACAGGGAATGGCTACACCTTC.

The V gene is TRBV7-9, the J gene TRBJ2-7; TRBD1 is a possible D gene (6 bases). Germline CDR1 SEHNR, CDR2 FQNEAQ (reference sequence). V was pared by 6 bases and J by 0 bases, with 15 bases between. This CDR3 is built from 15 residues. CDR3 loop: CASSPWTVSSYEQYF. In nucleotides, the CDR3 is TGTGCCAGCAGTCCATGGACAGTTAGCTCCTACGAGCAGTACTTC.

This clone was seen only once. This sequence joins TRBV29-1 and TRBJ1-1; 10 nucleotides align to TRBD1. This CDR3 contains 13 residues. Germline CDR1 reads SQVTM; CDR2 reads ANQGSEA. Losses at the gene ends were 4 bases for V and 5 bases for J; bases not matched to a gene: 4. The CDR3 nucleotides are TGCAGCGTTGTGGGACAGGGGCGAACTGAAGCTTTCTTT. This gives the protein CSVVGQGRTEAFF.

The chain recombines TRBV30 with TRBJ1-2; D not certain. The length of the CDR3 is 12 residues. CDR1 is GTSNPN, CDR2 SVGIG, per germline (reference sequence). V was clipped by 5 bases and J by 5 bases, with 12 bases between them. The CDR3 spells CAWAQTPYGYTF. CDR3 nucleotides: TGTGCCTGGGCTCAGACTCCATATGGCTACACCTTC.

The chain has TRBV23-1 and TRBJ2-7; D gene unclear. TRBV23-1 is recorded as an ORF, its role being uncertain. Deletions cut 0 bases from V and 3 bases from J, with 12 bases between. The CDR3 covers 15 residues. The CDR3 nucleotides read TGCGCCAGCAGTCAATCCACAAGGCGAATCTACGAGCAGTACTTC. The encoded protein is CASSQSTRRIYEQYF.

This clone was recorded once. V gene TRBV7-2 combines with J gene TRBJ2-7; possibly TRBD1 for D (6 bases). V lost 3 bases and J 1 base, leaving 10 bases between the germline ends. CDR3 length: 14 residues. Germline loops: CDR1 SGHTA, CDR2 FQGNSA. CDR3: CASSFTGTSYEQYF. The CDR3 bases are TGTGCCAGCAGCTTTACGGGGACATCCTACGAGCAGTACTTC.

The gene calls are TRBV6-1 and TRBJ1-4; a weak D match, TRBD1 (5 bases). Germline CDR1 MNHNS, CDR2 SASEGT. The length of the CDR3 is 15 residues. The V end lost 0 bases, the J end lost 6 bases, and 11 bases lay between the germline ends. The CDR3 reads CASSEAGRVDEKLFF. The CDR3 coding sequence is TGTGCCAGCAGTGAAGCGGGCAGGGTTGATGAAAAACTGTTTTTT.

There are a few counts of this clone. The chain joins TRBV7-9 to TRBJ2-3; D assignment may be TRBD1 or TRBD2 (5 bases each). The germline V gene encodes CDR1 SEHNR and CDR2 FQNEAQ (reference sequence). The CDR3 totals 15 residues. Between the trimmed V and J ends, which lost 5 bases and 8 bases, there was a span of 20 bases. The CDR3 loop is CASSNRDGVTGTQYF. CDR3 bases: TGTGCCAGCAGCAACCGGGACGGTGTCACGGGTACGCAGTATTTT.

The CDR3 coding sequence is TGTGCCAGCAGCAAAGACGACCAGTACGAGCAGTACTTC. Translation: CASSKDDQYEQYF. V usage is TRBV21-1 and J usage is TRBJ2-7. TRBV21-1 is a pseudogene. The CDR3 loop spans 13 amino acids.

The chain uses TRBV10-1 and TRBJ1-5; tentative D call: TRBD1 (6 bases). This CDR3 has 15 amino acids. Trimming removed 6 bases at V and 2 bases at J, with 14 bases between. Germline V gene lookup returns CDR1 WNHNN and CDR2 SYGVQD (reference sequence). CDR3 region: CASRGGAGGNQPQHF. CDR3 DNA sequence: TGCGCCAGCAGGGGGGGGGCAGGGGGCAATCAGCCCCAGCATTTT.

The V and J genes are TRBV10-3 and TRBJ1-2; 7 nucleotides agree with TRBD1. There are 13 residues in the CDR3. Germline assignment: CDR1 ENHRY and CDR2 SYGVKD. After removal of 4 bases from V and 4 bases from J, the junction contained 3 bases not matched to a gene. DNA of the CDR3: TGTGCCATCAGTGGCCAGGGGGGCTATGGCTACACCTTC. Protein product: CAISGQGGYGYTF.

This CDR3 reads CASSYSPGRGPEAFF. The CDR3 bases are TGTGCCAGCAGTTACTCTCCGGGTCGGGGGCCCGAAGCTTTCTTT. The chain links TRBV6-5 to TRBJ1-1; possible D gene TRBD1, 6 bases. V was shortened by 0 bases and J by 8 bases, with 16 bases between the two germline ends. The CDR3 runs 15 residues. Per the germline V gene, CDR1 is MNHEY and CDR2 is SVGAGI.

CDR3 DNA sequence: TGTGCCAGCAGCCTGGGACAGGGGAGCTATGGCTACACCTTC. Translation gives CASSLGQGSYGYTF. The chain links TRBV7-9 to TRBJ1-2; 10 bases are shared with TRBD1. The CDR3 consists of 14 residues. Germline V CDR1 and CDR2: SEHNR, FQNEAQ (reference sequence). J lost 4 bases, V lost 5 bases, and 4 bases had no gene match.

This sequence joins TRBV6-6 and TRBJ1-3; D is possibly TRBD1 (6 bases). From germline, CDR1 is MNHNY and CDR2 SVGAGI (reference sequence). This CDR3 spans 16 amino acids. The V and J ends lost 0 bases and 4 bases respectively, with 13 bases between them. The CDR3 DNA follows: TGTGCCAGCAGTTACTCTCAAACAGGGTTCGGAAACACCATATATTTT. Protein sequence: CASSYSQTGFGNTIYF.

The chain couples TRBV7-9 to TRBJ1-4; D unresolved. The V end lost 5 bases, the J end lost 0 bases, and 16 bases lay between the germline ends. There are 17 residues in the CDR3. Germline loops: CDR1 SEHNR, CDR2 FQNEAQ (reference sequence). The CDR3 region is CASSPSIRPATNEKLFF. The CDR3 DNA is TGTGCCAGCAGCCCCTCAATACGGCCCGCAACTAATGAAAAACTGTTTTTT.

Only a few counts were recorded for this clone. The gene calls are TRBV5-1 and TRBJ2-7, with D tentatively TRBD1 (5 bases). V dropped 0 bases and J dropped 6 bases, with 7 bases sitting between them. The CDR3 sequence is 12 residues long. Germline CDR1 is SGHRS and CDR2 is YFSETQ. The CDR3 nucleotides read TGCGCCAGCAGCTTGGGGGGCGTCGAGCAGTACTTC. Encoded protein: CASSLGGVEQYF.

The chain carries TRBV7-9 and TRBJ1-4; tentatively, D is TRBD1 (5 bases). The V end lost 5 bases, the J end lost 4 bases, and 17 bases lay between the germline ends. The CDR3 covers 16 residues. Germline V lookup: CDR1 SEHNR, CDR2 FQNEAQ (reference sequence). In nucleotides, the CDR3 is TGTGCCAGCAGCCCGTCCGCGGGGGAGGGTAATGAAAAACTGTTTTTT. Translated: CASSPSAGEGNEKLFF.

This chain connects TRBV4-2 to TRBJ2-2; 14 nucleotides match TRBD2. CDR3 length equals 17 residues. Trimming at V came to 2 bases and at J to 7 bases, leaving 6 bases not matched to a gene. Germline CDR1 LGHNA, CDR2 YNFKEQ. The CDR3 DNA reads as TGTGCCAGCAGCCAACCGGGACTAGCGGGAGAAAACGGGGAGCTGTTTTTT. This codes for CASSQPGLAGENGELFF.